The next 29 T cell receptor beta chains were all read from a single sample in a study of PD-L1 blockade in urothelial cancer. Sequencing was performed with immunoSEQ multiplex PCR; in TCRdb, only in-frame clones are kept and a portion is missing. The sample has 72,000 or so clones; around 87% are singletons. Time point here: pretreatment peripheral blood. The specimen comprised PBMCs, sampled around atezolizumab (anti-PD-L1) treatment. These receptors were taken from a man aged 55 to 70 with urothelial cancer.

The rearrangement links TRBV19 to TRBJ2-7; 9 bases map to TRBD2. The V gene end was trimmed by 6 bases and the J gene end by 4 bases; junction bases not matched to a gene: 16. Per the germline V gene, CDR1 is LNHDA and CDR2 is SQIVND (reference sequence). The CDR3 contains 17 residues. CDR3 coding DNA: TGTGCCAGTAGCTCAAGCGGGGGGTTAAGATTACAGTACGAGCAGTACTTC. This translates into CASSSSGGLRLQYEQYF.

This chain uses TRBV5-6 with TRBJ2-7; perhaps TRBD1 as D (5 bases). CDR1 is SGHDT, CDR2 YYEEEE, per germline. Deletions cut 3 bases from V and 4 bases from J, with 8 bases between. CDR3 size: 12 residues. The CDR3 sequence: CASSSGFYEQYF. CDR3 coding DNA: TGTGCCAGCAGCTCAGGGTTTTACGAGCAGTACTTC.

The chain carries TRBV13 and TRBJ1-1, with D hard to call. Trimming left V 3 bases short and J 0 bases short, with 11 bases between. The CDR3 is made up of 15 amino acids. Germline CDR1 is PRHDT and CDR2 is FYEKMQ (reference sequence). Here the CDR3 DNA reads TGTGCCAGCAGCTTTGTAGGGAGGGTGAACACTGAAGCTTTCTTT. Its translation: CASSFVGRVNTEAFF.

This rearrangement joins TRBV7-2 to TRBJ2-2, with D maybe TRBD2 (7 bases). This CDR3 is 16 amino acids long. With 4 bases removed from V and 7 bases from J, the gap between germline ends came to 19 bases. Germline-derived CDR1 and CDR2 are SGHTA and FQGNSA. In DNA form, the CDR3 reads TGTGCCAGCAGCTCCGCCGGGGGGCAGGTCGGCGGGGAGCTGTTTTTT. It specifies CASSSAGGQVGGELFF.

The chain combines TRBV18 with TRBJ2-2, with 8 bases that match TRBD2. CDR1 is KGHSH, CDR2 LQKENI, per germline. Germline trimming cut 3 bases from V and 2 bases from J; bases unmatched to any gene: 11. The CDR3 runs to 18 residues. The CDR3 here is CASSPPPFAGGNTGELFF. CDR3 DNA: TGTGCCAGCTCACCGCCGCCCTTTGCGGGGGGTAACACCGGGGAGCTGTTTTTT.

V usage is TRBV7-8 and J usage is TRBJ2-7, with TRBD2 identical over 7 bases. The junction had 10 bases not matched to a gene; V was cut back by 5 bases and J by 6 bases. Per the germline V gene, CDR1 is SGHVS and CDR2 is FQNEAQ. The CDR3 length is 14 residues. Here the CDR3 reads CASSPLAGPSEQYF. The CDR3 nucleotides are TGTGCCAGCAGCCCCTTAGCGGGTCCAAGCGAGCAGTACTTC.

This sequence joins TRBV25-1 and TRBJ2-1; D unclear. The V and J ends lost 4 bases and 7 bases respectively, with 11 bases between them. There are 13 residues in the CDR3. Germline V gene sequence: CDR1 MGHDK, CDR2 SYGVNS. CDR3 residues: CASSVARRNEQFF. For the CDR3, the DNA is TGTGCCAGCAGTGTAGCCCGTCGGAATGAGCAGTTCTTC. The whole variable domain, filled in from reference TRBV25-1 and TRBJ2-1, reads EADIYQTPRYLVIGTGKKITLECSQTMGHDKMYWYQQDPGMELHLIHYSYGVNSTEKGDLSSESTVSRIRTEHFPLTLESARPSHTSQYLCASSVARRNEQFFGPGTRLTVL.

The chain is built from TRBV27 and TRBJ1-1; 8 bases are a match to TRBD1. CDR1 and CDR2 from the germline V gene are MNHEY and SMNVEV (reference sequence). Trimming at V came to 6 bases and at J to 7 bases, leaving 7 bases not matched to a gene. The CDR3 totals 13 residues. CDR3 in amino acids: CASSIRQGYEAFF. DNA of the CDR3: TGTGCCAGCAGCATTAGACAGGGGTATGAAGCTTTCTTT.

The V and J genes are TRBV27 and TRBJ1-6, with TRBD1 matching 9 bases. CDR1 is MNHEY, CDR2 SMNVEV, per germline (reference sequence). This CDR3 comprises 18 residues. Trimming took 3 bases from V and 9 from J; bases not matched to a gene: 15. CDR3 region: CASSFLVPGQGVVSPLHF. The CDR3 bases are TGTGCCAGCAGTTTCCTTGTCCCGGGACAGGGAGTAGTTTCACCCCTCCACTTT.

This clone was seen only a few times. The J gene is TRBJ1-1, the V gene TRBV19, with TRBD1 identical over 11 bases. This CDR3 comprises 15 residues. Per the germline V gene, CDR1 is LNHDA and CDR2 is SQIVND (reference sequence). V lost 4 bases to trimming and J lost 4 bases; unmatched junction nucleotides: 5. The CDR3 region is CASSNRDRGFTEAFF. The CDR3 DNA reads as TGTGCCAGTAGTAACCGGGACAGGGGGTTCACTGAAGCTTTCTTT.

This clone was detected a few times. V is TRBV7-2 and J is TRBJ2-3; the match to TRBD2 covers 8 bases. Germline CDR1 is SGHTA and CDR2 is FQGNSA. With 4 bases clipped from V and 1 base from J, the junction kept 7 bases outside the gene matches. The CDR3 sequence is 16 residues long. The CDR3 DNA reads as TGTGCCAGCAGCTCTCAGCGGGGGCTGGGCACAGATACGCAGTATTTT. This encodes CASSSQRGLGTDTQYF.

The CDR3 region has the DNA TGCGCCAGCAGCGCATCTGGGCCCGGAGAAGCTTTCTTT. Translated: CASSASGPGEAFF. The V call is TRBV4-1, the J call TRBJ1-1; no definite D call. V was shortened by 5 bases and J by 8 bases, with 15 bases between the two germline ends. Germline V gene lookup returns CDR1 MGHRA and CDR2 YSYEKL. This CDR3 is built from 13 residues.

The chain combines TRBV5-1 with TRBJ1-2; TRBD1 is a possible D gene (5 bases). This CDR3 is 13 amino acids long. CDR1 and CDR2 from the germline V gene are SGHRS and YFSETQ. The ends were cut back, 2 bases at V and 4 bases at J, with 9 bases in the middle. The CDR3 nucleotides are TGCGCCAGCAGCTTTGACAGTGTCTATGGCTACACCTTC. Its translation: CASSFDSVYGYTF.

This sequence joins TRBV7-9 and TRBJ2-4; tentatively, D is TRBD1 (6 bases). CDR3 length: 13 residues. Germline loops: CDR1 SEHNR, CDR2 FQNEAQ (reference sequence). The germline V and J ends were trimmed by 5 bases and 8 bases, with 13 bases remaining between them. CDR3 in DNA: TGTGCCAGCAGCCCAGGGGCGATTGACATTCAGTACTTC. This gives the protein CASSPGAIDIQYF.

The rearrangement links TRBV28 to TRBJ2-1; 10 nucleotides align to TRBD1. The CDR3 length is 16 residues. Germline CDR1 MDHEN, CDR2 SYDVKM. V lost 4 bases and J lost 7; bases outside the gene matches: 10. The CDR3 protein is CASSSTGGGIGNEQFF. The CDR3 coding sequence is TGTGCCAGCAGTTCGACAGGGGGCGGGATTGGGAATGAGCAGTTCTTC.

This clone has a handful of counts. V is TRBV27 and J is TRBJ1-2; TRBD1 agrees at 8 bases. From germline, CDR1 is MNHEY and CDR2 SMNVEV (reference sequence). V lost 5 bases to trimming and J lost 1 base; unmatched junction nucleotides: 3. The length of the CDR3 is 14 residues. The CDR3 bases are TGTGCCAGCAGTCCTGGACAGGGTAACTATGGCTACACCTTC. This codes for CASSPGQGNYGYTF.

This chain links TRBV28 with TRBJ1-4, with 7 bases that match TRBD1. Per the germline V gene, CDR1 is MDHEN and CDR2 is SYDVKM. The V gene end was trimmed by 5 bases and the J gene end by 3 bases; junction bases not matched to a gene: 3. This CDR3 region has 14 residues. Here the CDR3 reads CASSIGGPNEKLFF. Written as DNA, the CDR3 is TGTGCCAGCAGTATAGGGGGCCCTAATGAAAAACTGTTTTTT. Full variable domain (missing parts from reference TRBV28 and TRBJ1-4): DVKVTQSSRYLVKRTGEKVFLECVQDMDHENMFWYRQDPGLGLRLIYFSYDVKMKEKGDIPEGYSVSREKKERFSLILESASTNQTSMYLCASSIGGPNEKLFFGSGTQLSVL.

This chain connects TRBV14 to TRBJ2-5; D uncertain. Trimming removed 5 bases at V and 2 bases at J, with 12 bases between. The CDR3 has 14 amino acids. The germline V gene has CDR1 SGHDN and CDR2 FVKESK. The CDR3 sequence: CASSGGESQETQYF. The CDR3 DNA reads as TGTGCCAGCAGCGGCGGAGAGTCACAAGAGACCCAGTACTTC.

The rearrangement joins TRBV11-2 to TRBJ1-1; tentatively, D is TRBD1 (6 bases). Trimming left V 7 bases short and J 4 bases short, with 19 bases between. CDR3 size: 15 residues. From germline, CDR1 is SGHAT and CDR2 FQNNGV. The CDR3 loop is CASTLDRGAITEAFF. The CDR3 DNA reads TGTGCCAGCACCCTTGATCGGGGGGCGATCACTGAAGCTTTCTTT.

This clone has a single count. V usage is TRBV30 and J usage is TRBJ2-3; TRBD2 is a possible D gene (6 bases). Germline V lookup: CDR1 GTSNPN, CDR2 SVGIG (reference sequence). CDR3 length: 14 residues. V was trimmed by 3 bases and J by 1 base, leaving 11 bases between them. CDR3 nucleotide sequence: TGTGCCTGGAGATTAGGCGGGGGCACAGATACGCAGTATTTT. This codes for CAWRLGGGTDTQYF.

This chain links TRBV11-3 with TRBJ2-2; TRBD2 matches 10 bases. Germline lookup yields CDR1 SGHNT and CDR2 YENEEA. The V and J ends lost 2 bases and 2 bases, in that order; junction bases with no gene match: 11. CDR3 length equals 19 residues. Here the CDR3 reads CASSLHTLLAGNNTGELFF. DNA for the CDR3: TGTGCCAGCAGCTTACATACCTTACTAGCGGGGAACAACACCGGGGAGCTGTTTTTT.

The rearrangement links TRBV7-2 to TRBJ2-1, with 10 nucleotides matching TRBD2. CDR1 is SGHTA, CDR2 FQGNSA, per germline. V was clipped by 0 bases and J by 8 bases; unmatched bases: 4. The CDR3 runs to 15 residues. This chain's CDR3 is CASSLAGLAGDEQFF. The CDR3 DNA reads TGTGCCAGCAGCTTAGCTGGGCTAGCGGGGGATGAGCAGTTCTTC.

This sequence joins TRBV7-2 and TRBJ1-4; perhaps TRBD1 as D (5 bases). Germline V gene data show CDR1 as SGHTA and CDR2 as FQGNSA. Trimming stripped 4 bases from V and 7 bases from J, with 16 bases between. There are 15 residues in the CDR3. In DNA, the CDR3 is TGTGCCAGCAGCTCTCCAGGGTCCGAGAGTGAAAAACTGTTTTTT. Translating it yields CASSSPGSESEKLFF.

CDR3 protein: CASSVWDRNQPQHF. CDR3 nucleotides: TGTGCCAGCAGCGTATGGGACAGGAATCAGCCCCAGCATTTT. The chain is built from TRBV9 and TRBJ1-5, with 8 bases that match TRBD1. After removal of 1 base from V and 4 bases from J, the junction contained 1 base not matched to a gene. The CDR3 runs to 14 residues. Germline CDR1 and CDR2: SGDLS and YYNGEE.

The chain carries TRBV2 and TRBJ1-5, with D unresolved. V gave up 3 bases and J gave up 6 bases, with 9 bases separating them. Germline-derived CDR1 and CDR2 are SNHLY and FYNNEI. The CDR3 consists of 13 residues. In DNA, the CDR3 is TGTGCCAGCAGTGACCGGGGTTCTCAGCCCCAGCATTTT. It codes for CASSDRGSQPQHF.

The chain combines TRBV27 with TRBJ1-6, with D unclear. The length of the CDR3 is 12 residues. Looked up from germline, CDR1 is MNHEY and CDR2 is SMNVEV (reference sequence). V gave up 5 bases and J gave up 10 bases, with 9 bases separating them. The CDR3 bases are TGTGCCAGCAGTAGCAACGGGTCACCCCTCCACTTT. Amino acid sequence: CASSSNGSPLHF.

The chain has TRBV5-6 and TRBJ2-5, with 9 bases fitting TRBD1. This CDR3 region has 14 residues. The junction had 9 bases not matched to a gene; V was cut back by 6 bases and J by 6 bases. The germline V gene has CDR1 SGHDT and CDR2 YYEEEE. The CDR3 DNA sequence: TGTGCCAGCACCCGGACAGGGGAATCCAAGACCCAGTACTTC. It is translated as CASTRTGESKTQYF.

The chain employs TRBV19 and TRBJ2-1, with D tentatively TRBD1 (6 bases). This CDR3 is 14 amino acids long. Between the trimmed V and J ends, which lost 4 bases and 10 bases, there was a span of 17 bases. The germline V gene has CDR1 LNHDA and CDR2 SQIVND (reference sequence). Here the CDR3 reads CASSSSGALWEQFF. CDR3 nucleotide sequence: TGTGCCAGTAGTAGCTCAGGGGCCCTTTGGGAGCAGTTCTTC.

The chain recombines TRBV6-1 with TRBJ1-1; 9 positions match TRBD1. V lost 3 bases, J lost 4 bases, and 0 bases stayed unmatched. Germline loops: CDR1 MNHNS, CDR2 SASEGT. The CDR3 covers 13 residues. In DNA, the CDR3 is TGTGCCAGCAGTGAGGACAGGGGCACTGAAGCTTTCTTT. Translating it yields CASSEDRGTEAFF.